This section outlines one TCR beta chain sequence together with its context. The data are from a study of blood T cell repertoires in COVID-19. Original handling: Estimates of nucleated cell counts were drawn from the amplification of reference gene primers. Method: immunoSEQ multiplex PCR; TCRdb's copy keeps in-frame clones and lacks some. That table is the source of V, J and clone size, and D and trimming were worked out from the DNA. The sample has approximately 160,000 clones, more than 70% seen once. Germline CDR1 is GTSNPN and CDR2 is SVGIG (reference sequence). The V end lost 3 bases, the J end lost 7 bases, and 15 bases lay between the germline ends. This CDR3 contains 13 residues.

The J gene is TRBJ2-5, the V gene TRBV30, with D unresolved. The receptor's source is a young man with active or convalescent COVID-19. Sequenced: peripheral blood. CDR3: CAWSPDFTGTQYF. In DNA, the CDR3 is TGTGCCTGGAGCCCCGATTTCACGGGGACCCAGTACTTC. Drawing the rest from reference TRBV30 and TRBJ2-5, the complete variable domain is SQTIHQWPATLVQPVGSPLSLECTVEGTSNPNLYWYRQAAGRGLQLLFYSVGIGQISSEVPQNLSASRPQDRQFILSSKKLLLSDSGFYLCAWSPDFTGTQYFGPGTRLLVL.